This TCR beta chain is drawn from a study of monozygotic twins with inflammatory bowel disease. Study observations and caveats: Relative to healthy twins, IBD patients had fewer clonotypes in common with others, a gap that was especially apparent with disease activity. Since immunosuppressive treatments differed, patient repertoires may have gained added variability.

On this clonotype itself: The antigen is unknown.

For every sample, eight separate reactions were used to make cDNA. UMIs incorporating a 6-nucleotide sample barcode were appended by means of template switching. No DNA is given; TCRdb re-called the 5' RACE reads and lists each CDR3 protein once. The listing records about 300,000 distinct CDR3 sequences. Germline CDR1 and CDR2: SGDLS and YYNGEE. The CDR3 runs to 17 residues. This chain uses TRBV9 with TRBJ1-1; the D call from TCRdb, TRBD1, cannot be confirmed without DNA. This TCR came from a human donor with ulcerative colitis or Crohn's disease, or a healthy co-twin of an affected twin (not recorded which). Sequencing was performed on blood. The CDR3 loop reads CASTKGQGLSFNTEAFF.